This T cell receptor (beta chain) was sequenced for a study of blood T cell repertoires in COVID-19 (dated by TCRdb to 2020 to 2021). Regarding the research as a whole: ImmuneRACE Cohort 3 recovered participants were defined by two consecutive negative NP/OP PCR tests, healthcare professional clearance, or symptom resolution. Samples from collaborators originated in the United States, Italy and Spain and spanned both the acute and convalescent phases of COVID-19. The material from the prospective study consisted of cDNA or gDNA derived from T cells, B-cell-depleted T cells, or PBMCs. Deeply sampled blood TCRbeta repertoires from subjects exposed to, actively infected with, or recovered from COVID-19 were included in the dataset. The repertoires were released in a freely available public database intended as a resource for research on the immune response to SARS-CoV-2. Samples came from the ongoing ImmuneRACE study (first 160 participants) plus 1,254 subjects from 6 global collaborators. Nearly every sample came with metadata listing a de-identified subject ID, COVID-19 status, age in years and sex. Where available, HLA class I and class II types were taken from metadata supplied by the sample provider and were not determined by assay-based typing.

TCRbeta CDR3 regions were amplified from genomic DNA by means of the immunoSEQ Assay, a bias-controlled multiplex PCR. Under the source paper's analysis protocol: The number of nucleated cells in each sample was estimated by amplification of reference gene primers within the assay. To quantify the absolute abundance of each unique TCRbeta CDR3 rearrangement, sequence reads were collapsed and filtered. Productive Simpson clonality was computed per sample as the square root of Simpson's diversity index over productive rearrangements. The table comes from immuneACCESS by way of TCRdb, which keeps in-frame sequences with V and J called. Part of the clones is missing from these tables; in studies checked, under half for an unresolved V gene and the rest for unknown reasons. V and J calls and clone size are given by that table; D and trimming were obtained from the DNA. This sample has 330,000 or so clones in its table, and more than 70% of those were observed once. Of the sample, approximately 1.9% falls within the top ten clones.

CDR1 and CDR2 were assigned from the germline V gene as SGHVS and FQNEAQ. Counted from cysteine to phenylalanine, this CDR3 has 17 amino acids. This entry keeps only the CDR3 DNA: 51 bases, framed from base 1. Trimming removed 4 bases from V and 4 bases from J; the gene matches leave 9 bases unexplained. The study at large found these results: Clinical and demographic metadata were provided uncurated, with the amount varying by source and participant.

In the case of this clone: Its antigen is still unknown. No base quality information exists; no much larger clone differs at one position.

Enrolling through a virtual design, the prospective study's participants ranged in age from roughly 18 to 95 years and lived across approximately 25 United States geographic areas. In the prospective study, participants were assigned to cohorts based on the clinical history participants reported in a screening survey and a study questionnaire. In the prospective study, whole blood, serum and a nasopharyngeal or oropharyngeal swab were collected from each participant by mobile phlebotomists. Participants in the prospective study had the option to provide additional blood draws and questionnaires over a roughly 2-month period. Before DNA extraction, prospective study blood samples were shipped either frozen or at room temperature.

The chain is made from TRBV7-8 and TRBJ2-2; TRBD2 aligns with 10 central bases. Input material: PBMCs or T cells enriched from blood (not recorded which). The sequence was collected from a man aged 35-49 years in a cohort exposed to, infected with or recovered from COVID-19 (not recorded which). The encoded CDR3 is CASSSGSGLAVTGELFF. The nucleotide sequence reads TGTGCCAGCAGCTCCGGCTCTGGACTAGCGGTCACCGGGGAGCTGTTTTTT.